This TCR beta chain came from a study of control samples from healthy donors and cancer patients. Using immunoSEQ multiplex PCR, the repertoire was profiled, and TCRdb retains in-frame clones only, with some absent. The data hold roughly 130,000 clones, with less than 95% observed a single time. The CDR3 is 13 amino acids. After removal of 0 bases from V and 7 bases from J, the junction contained 4 bases not matched to a gene. Germline V gene sequence: CDR1 SGHRS, CDR2 YFSETQ. V and J are TRBV5-1 and TRBJ2-7, with 7 bases matching TRBD1. This clonotype was obtained from a man aged 30 to 45 in good health. Sequencing was performed on blood. The CDR3 DNA is TGCGCCAGCAGCTTGGTGACAGGGAAGGAGCAGTACTTC. It is translated as CASSLVTGKEQYF.